Listed below are T cell receptor beta chains from one sample, sequenced in a study of cytomegalovirus exposure and HLA in healthy donors. TCRdb's table, derived via immunoSEQ multiplex PCR, lists solely in-frame clones and lacks some. This sample has 150,000 to 200,000 clones, with around three quarters found just once. The sample taken for sequencing was PBMCs. These TCRs come from a woman under 40 in good health and CMV-seropositive. Both conserved end residues are part of each CDR3. A D gene is named only where the DNA matches it firmly. Part of the rows lack a size; the others show once, few, many or a class for expanded clones.

clone_size j_call v_call d_call cdr3_aa cdr3_nt
NA TRBJ2-6 TRBV5-6 NA CASRGGPSGANVLTF TGTGCCAGCAGGGGCGGGCCCTCTGGGGCCAACGTCCTGACTTTC
NA TRBJ2-2 TRBV25-1 TRBD2 CASSDYGAGGYTGELFF TGTGCCAGCAGTGATTACGGAGCGGGGGGTTACACCGGGGAGCTGTTTTTT
NA TRBJ2-3 TRBV6-4 TRBD2 CASAWGGLVHDTQYF TGTGCCAGCGCGTGGGGGGGACTAGTTCACGATACGCAGTATTTT
NA TRBJ1-6 TRBV5-1 NA CASSPETASNSPLHF TGCGCCAGCAGCCCGGAGACTGCGTCTAATTCACCCCTCCACTTT
few TRBJ1-4 TRBV6-1 TRBD1 CASRDRGTNEKLFF TGTGCCAGCAGGGACAGGGGAACTAATGAAAAACTGTTTTTT
NA TRBJ1-1 TRBV11-2 NA CASSGTDRQYTEAFF TGTGCCAGCAGCGGCACCGACAGACAATACACTGAAGCTTTCTTT
NA TRBJ2-5 TRBV10-3 TRBD2 CAISARRTSGGEETQYF TGTGCCATCAGTGCGAGAAGGACTAGCGGGGGGGAAGAGACCCAGTACTTC
NA TRBJ2-1 TRBV5-1 NA CASSGGQNYNEQFF TGCGCCAGCAGCGGCGGACAGAATTACAATGAGCAGTTCTTC
NA TRBJ1-3 TRBV11-2 TRBD1 CATGQGYSGNTIYF TGTGCCACGGGACAGGGCTACTCTGGAAACACCATATATTTT
once TRBJ1-2 TRBV9 NA CASSRGGADYGYTF TGTGCCAGCTCGCGAGGGGGGGCTGACTATGGCTACACCTTC
NA TRBJ2-7 TRBV6-6 NA CASLQGNEQYF TGTGCCAGCCTCCAGGGTAACGAGCAGTACTTC
few TRBJ2-2 TRBV9 NA CASSVEETGELFF TGTGCCAGCAGCGTAGAGGAGACCGGGGAGCTGTTTTTT
NA TRBJ2-3 TRBV6-5 TRBD2 CASRGTSSADTQYF TGTGCCAGCAGGGGGACTAGCTCCGCAGATACGCAGTATTTT
NA TRBJ2-7 TRBV5-1 TRBD1 CASSRRTGITYEQYF TGCGCCAGCAGCCGAAGGACAGGGATAACCTACGAGCAGTACTTC
NA TRBJ2-7 TRBV11-2 NA CASSRPGRGEQYF TGTGCCAGCAGCCGACCGGGCAGGGGCGAGCAGTACTTC
few TRBJ2-7 TRBV28 NA CASSVTRSYEQYF TGTGCCAGCAGTGTGACTCGATCCTACGAGCAGTACTTC
NA TRBJ2-2 TRBV19 NA CASSILGQSSNTGELFF TGTGCCAGTAGTATCTTAGGACAGTCCTCGAACACCGGGGAGCTGTTTTTT
NA TRBJ1-1 TRBV11-3 NA CASSLPQGQVGTEAFF TGTGCCAGCAGCTTACCCCAGGGGCAGGTGGGCACTGAAGCTTTCTTT
NA TRBJ2-5 TRBV2 NA CASRGGQETQYF TGTGCCAGCCGGGGTGGCCAAGAGACCCAGTACTTC